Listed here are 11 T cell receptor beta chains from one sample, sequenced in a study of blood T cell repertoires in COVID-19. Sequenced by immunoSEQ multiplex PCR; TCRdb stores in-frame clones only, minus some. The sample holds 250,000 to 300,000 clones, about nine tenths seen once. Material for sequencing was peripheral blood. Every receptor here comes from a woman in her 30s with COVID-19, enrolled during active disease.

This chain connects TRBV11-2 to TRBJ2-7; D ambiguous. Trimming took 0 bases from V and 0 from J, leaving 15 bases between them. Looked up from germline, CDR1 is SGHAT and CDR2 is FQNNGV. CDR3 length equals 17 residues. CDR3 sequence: CASSLEGNSRYSYEQYF. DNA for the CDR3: TGTGCCAGCAGCTTAGAGGGTAACAGCCGATACTCCTACGAGCAGTACTTC.

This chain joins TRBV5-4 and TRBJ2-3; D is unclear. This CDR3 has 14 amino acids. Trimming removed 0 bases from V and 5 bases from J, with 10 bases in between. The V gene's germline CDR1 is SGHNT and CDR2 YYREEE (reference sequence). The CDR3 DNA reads TGTGCCAGCAGCTTGGAGGTAGCTAGAGATACGCAGTATTTT. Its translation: CASSLEVARDTQYF.

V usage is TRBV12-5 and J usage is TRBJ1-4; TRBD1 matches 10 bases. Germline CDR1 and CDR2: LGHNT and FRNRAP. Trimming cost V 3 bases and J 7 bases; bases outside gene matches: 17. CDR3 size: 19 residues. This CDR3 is CASGFSLPLRDRGGEKLFF. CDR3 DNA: TGTGCTAGTGGTTTTTCCCTCCCTCTCCGGGACAGGGGAGGTGAAAAACTGTTTTTT.

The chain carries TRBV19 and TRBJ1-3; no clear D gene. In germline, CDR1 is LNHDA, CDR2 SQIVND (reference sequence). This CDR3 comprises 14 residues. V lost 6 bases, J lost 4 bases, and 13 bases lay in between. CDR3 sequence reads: CASSLGDGGNTIYF. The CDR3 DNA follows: TGTGCCAGTAGCCTTGGAGATGGGGGAAACACCATATATTTT.

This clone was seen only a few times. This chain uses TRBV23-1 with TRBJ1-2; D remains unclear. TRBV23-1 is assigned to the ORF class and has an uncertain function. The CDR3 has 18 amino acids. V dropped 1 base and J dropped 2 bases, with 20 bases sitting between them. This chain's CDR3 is CASSQFKGRGGKNYGYTF. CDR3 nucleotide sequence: TGCGCCAGCAGTCAATTCAAAGGGCGCGGAGGAAAAAACTATGGCTACACCTTC.

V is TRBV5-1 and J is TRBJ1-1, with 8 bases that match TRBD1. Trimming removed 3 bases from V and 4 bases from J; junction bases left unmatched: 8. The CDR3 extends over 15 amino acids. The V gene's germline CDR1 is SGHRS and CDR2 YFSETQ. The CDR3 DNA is TGCGCCAGCAGCTCAGAGGCAGGGGGCGGCACTGAAGCTTTCTTT. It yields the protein CASSSEAGGGTEAFF.

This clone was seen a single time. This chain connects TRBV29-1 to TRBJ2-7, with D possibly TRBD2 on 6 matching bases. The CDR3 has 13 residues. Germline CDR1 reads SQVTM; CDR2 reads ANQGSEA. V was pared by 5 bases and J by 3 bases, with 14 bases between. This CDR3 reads CSVSDYAIYEQYF. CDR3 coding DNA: TGCAGCGTTTCGGACTATGCGATCTACGAGCAGTACTTC.

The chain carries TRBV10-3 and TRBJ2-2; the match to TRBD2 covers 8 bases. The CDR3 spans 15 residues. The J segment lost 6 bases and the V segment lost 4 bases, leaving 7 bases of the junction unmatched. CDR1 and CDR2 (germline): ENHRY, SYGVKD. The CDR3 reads CAISVAGSHAGELFF. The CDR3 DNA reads TGTGCCATCAGTGTAGCGGGATCCCACGCCGGGGAGCTGTTTTTT.

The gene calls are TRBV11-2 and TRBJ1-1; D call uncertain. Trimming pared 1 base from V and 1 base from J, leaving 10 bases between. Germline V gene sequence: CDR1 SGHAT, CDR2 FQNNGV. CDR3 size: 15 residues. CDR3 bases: TGTGCCAGCAGCTTAGGTGTAGGGAGGAACACTGAAGCTTTCTTT. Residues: CASSLGVGRNTEAFF.

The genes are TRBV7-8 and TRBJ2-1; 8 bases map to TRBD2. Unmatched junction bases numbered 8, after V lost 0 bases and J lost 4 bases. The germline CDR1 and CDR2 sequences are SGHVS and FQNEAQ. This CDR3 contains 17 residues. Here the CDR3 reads CASSLAGGLAAYNEQFF. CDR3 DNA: TGTGCCAGCAGCTTAGCAGGTGGACTAGCAGCTTACAATGAGCAGTTCTTC.

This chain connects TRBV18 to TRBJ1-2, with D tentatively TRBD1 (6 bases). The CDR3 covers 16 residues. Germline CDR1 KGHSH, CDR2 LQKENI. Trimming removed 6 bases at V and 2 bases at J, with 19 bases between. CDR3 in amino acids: CASSPQGNDGNYGYTF. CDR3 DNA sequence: TGTGCCAGCTCCCCTCAGGGGAACGACGGAAACTATGGCTACACCTTC.